Listed here are 13 T cell receptor beta chains from one sample, sequenced in a study of T cells after yellow fever vaccination. TCRdb re-called the 5' RACE reads with MiXCR, one entry per CDR3 protein. Among a few hundred thousand distinct CDR3 sequences listed, less than 4.5% were seen once. Sequencing used PBMCs, obtained on the day of the yellow fever booster vaccination. These receptors were obtained from a man younger than 35 who received the YFV17D yellow fever vaccine.

The V and J genes are TRBV7-2 and TRBJ1-4; a weak D match, TRBD1 (6 bases). Looked up from germline, CDR1 is SGHTA and CDR2 is FQGNSA. V was trimmed by 5 bases and J by 4 bases, leaving 11 bases between them. The CDR3 covers 14 residues. This CDR3 reads CASSPRTVNEKLFF. DNA for the CDR3: TGTGCCAGCAGCCCCCGGACAGTTAATGAAAAACTGTTTTTT.

This clonotype has only a few counts. The V and J genes are TRBV12-3 or TRBV12-4 and TRBJ2-6, with 9 positions matching TRBD1. V lost 5 bases, J lost 0 bases, and 8 bases stayed unmatched. The CDR3 is made up of 18 amino acids. In nucleotides, the CDR3 is TGTGCCAGCAGTAACTCGGGACAGGGAATCTCTGGGGCCAACGTCCTGACTTTC. Translated: CASSNSGQGISGANVLTF.

This clonotype was detected many times. The V and J genes are TRBV5-6 and TRBJ1-1; a possible D gene is TRBD1 (5 bases). CDR3 length: 15 residues. From germline, CDR1 is SGHDT and CDR2 YYEEEE. The V end was cut by 5 bases, the J end by 5 bases, with 19 bases between. The CDR3 DNA follows: TGTGCCAGCAGACGCGCATACCCCGAGGGGACTGAAGCTTTCTTT. The encoded protein is CASRRAYPEGTEAFF. The entire variable domain, with the rest obtained from reference TRBV5-6 and TRBJ1-1, is as follows: DAGVTQSPTHLIKTRGQQVTLRCSPKSGHDTVSWYQQALGQGPQFIFQYYEEEERQRGNFPDRFSGHQFPNYSSELNVNALLLGDSALYLCASRRAYPEGTEAFFGQGTRLTVV.

This clonotype was seen only a few times. This chain joins TRBV30 and TRBJ1-1; D not resolved. Trimming shortened V by 1 base and J by 11 bases, and 8 bases separated the two germline ends. The CDR3 is 10 amino acids. The germline V gene has CDR1 GTSNPN and CDR2 SVGIG (reference sequence). CDR3 protein: CAWSEARAFF. DNA for the CDR3: TGTGCCTGGAGTGAGGCGCGGGCTTTCTTT.

This sequence joins TRBV19 and TRBJ2-1, with D unresolved. Trimming cost V 3 bases and J 7 bases, with 10 bases left between them. Germline values: CDR1 LNHDA, CDR2 SQIVND (reference sequence). CDR3 size: 13 residues. The CDR3 region is CASSIPGANEQFF. The CDR3 DNA reads as TGTGCCAGTAGTATCCCCGGTGCAAATGAGCAGTTCTTC.

In this sample, this clonotype turned up a few times. This rearrangement joins TRBV5-4 to TRBJ2-5; D remains ambiguous. The CDR3 extends over 13 amino acids. Germline V lookup: CDR1 SGHNT, CDR2 YYREEE (reference sequence). V was clipped by 2 bases and J by 5 bases, with 10 bases between them. CDR3 in amino acids: CASSFDRVETQYF. CDR3 bases: TGTGCCAGCAGCTTTGATAGAGTGGAGACCCAGTACTTC. Based on the CDR3 plus reference TRBV5-4 and TRBJ2-5, the full variable domain is ETGVTQSPTHLIKTRGQQVTLRCSSQSGHNTVSWYQQALGQGPQFIFQYYREEENGRGNFPPRFSGLQFPNYSSELNVNALELDDSALYLCASSFDRVETQYFGPGTRLLVL.

In its sample, this clonotype was seen a few times. The chain employs TRBV4-2 and TRBJ2-3, with a possible D match to TRBD1 (5 bases). The CDR3 covers 20 residues. Looked up from germline, CDR1 is LGHNA and CDR2 is YNFKEQ. V was trimmed by 2 bases and J by 1 base, leaving 25 bases between them. The CDR3, as DNA: TGTGCCAGCAGCCAATCAACGAGGACCCCCCAAGTGGGGCGCACAGATACGCAGTATTTT. Translating it yields CASSQSTRTPQVGRTDTQYF.

Ten or more counts support this clonotype. The rearrangement links TRBV4-1 to TRBJ2-2; tentatively, D is TRBD1 (5 bases). This CDR3 has 17 residues. V was shortened by 2 bases and J by 2 bases, with 15 bases between the two germline ends. Per germline, CDR1 MGHRA and CDR2 YSYEKL. The CDR3 loop reads CASSQNIRGFNTGELFF. CDR3 bases: TGCGCCAGCAGCCAAAATATTAGGGGATTTAACACCGGGGAGCTGTTTTTT.

This clonotype was picked up a small number of times. V gene TRBV7-3 combines with J gene TRBJ2-3; perhaps TRBD2 as D (6 bases). Looked up from germline, CDR1 is SGHTA and CDR2 is FQGTGA. The CDR3 totals 14 residues. V lost 5 bases to trimming and J lost 6 bases, with 15 bases between them. The CDR3 is CASSRAGSPDTQYF. The CDR3 region has the DNA TGTGCCAGCAGCCGAGCGGGTTCACCGGATACGCAGTATTTT.

In its sample, this clonotype was seen a few times. The chain uses TRBV24-1 and TRBJ2-3, with a tentative D call TRBD2 (7 bases). The V and J ends lost 6 bases and 2 bases respectively, with 14 bases between them. The CDR3 sequence is 15 residues long. CDR1 and CDR2 from the germline V gene are KGHDR and SFDVKD. DNA for the CDR3: TGTGCCACCAGTAGGGGGGGACAAGTCACAGATACGCAGTATTTT. Translating it yields CATSRGGQVTDTQYF.

The rearrangement joins TRBV20-1 to TRBJ1-5; 8 nucleotides agree with TRBD1. Germline V lookup: CDR1 DFQATT, CDR2 SNEGSKA (reference sequence). The CDR3 is 16 residues long. J was trimmed by 3 bases and V by 4 bases; bases with no gene match: 11. CDR3 bases: TGCAGTGCTAATCTCAGGACAGGGACTAACAATCAGCCCCAGCATTTT. Translated: CSANLRTGTNNQPQHF.

There are many counts of this clonotype. The chain employs TRBV20-1 and TRBJ2-1; D is unresolved. Looked up from germline, CDR1 is DFQATT and CDR2 is SNEGSKA (reference sequence). The CDR3 consists of 14 residues. The ends were cut back, 3 bases at V and 2 bases at J, with 11 bases in the middle. The CDR3 DNA reads as TGCAGTGCTAGTAAGTCTGGCCCCTACAATGAGCAGTTCTTC. Translation gives CSASKSGPYNEQFF.

This clonotype was picked up many times. The chain uses TRBV20-1 and TRBJ1-1; D not certain. Germline CDR1 reads DFQATT; CDR2 reads SNEGSKA (reference sequence). CDR3 length equals 10 residues. V lost 5 bases and J lost 5, with 6 bases in between. The CDR3 spells CSAGVTEAFF. CDR3 bases: TGCAGTGCTGGAGTTACTGAAGCTTTCTTT.